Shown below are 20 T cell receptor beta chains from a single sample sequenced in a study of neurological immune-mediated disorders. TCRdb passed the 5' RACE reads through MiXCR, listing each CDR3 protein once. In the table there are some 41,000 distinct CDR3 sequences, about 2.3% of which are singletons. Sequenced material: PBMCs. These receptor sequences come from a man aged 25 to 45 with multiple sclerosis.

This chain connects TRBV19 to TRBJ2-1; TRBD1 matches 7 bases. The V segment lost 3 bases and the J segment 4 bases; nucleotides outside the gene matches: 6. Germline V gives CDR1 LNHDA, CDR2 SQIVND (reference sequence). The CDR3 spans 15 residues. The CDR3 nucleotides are TGTGCCAGTAGTATGGAAGGGGGCTATTACAATGAGCAGTTCTTC. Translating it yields CASSMEGGYYNEQFF.

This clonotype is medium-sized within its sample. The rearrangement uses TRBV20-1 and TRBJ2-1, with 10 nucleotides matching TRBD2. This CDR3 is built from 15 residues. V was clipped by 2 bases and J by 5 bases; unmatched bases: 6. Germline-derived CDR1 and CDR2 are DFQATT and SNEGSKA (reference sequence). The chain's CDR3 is CSARQAGGPNNEQFF. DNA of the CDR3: TGCAGTGCTAGACAAGCGGGAGGGCCGAACAATGAGCAGTTCTTC.

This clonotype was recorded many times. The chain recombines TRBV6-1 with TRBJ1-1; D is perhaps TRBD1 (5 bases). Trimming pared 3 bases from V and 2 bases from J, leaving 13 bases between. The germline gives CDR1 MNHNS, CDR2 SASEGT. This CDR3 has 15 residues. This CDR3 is CASSEAEGPNTEAFF. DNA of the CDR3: TGTGCCAGCAGTGAGGCGGAGGGGCCCAACACTGAAGCTTTCTTT.

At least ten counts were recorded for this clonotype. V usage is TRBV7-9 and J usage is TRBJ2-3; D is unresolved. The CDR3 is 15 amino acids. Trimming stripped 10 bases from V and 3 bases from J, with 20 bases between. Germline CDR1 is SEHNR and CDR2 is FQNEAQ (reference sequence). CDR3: CATGRQRLGTDTQYF. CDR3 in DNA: TGTGCCACCGGGCGGCAGAGGCTTGGTACAGATACGCAGTATTTT. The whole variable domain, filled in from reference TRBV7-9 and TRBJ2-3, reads DTGVSQNPRHKITKRGQNVTFRCDPISEHNRLYWYRQTLGQGPEFLTYFQNEAQLEKSRLLSDRFSAERPKGSFSTLEIQRTEQGDSAMYLCATGRQRLGTDTQYFGPGTRLTVL.

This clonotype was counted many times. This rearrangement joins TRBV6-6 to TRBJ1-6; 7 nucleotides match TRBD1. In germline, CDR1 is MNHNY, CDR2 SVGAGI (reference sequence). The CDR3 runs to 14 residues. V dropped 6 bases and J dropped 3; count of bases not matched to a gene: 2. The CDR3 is CASSRDSYNSPLHF. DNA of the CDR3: TGTGCCAGCAGCAGGGACAGCTATAATTCACCCCTCCACTTT.

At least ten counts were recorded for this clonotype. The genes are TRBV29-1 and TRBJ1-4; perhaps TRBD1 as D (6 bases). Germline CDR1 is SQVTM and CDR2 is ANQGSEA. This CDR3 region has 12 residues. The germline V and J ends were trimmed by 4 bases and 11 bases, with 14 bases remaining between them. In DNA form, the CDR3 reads TGCAGCGTTGGCCAGGGGAGGGAGAAACTGTTTTTT. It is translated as CSVGQGREKLFF.

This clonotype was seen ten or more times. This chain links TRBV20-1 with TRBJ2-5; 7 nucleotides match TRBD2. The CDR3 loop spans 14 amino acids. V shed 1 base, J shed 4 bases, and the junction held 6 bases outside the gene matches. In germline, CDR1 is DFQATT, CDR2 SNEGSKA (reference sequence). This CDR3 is CSARAGGNIETQYF. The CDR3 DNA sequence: TGCAGTGCTAGAGCGGGGGGAAATATAGAGACCCAGTACTTC.

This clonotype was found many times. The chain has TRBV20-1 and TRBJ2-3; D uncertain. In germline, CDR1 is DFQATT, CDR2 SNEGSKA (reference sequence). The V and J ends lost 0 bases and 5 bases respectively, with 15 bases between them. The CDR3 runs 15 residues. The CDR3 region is CSARDRSRGVDTQYF. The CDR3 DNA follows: TGCAGTGCTAGAGATCGGTCACGAGGTGTAGATACGCAGTATTTT.

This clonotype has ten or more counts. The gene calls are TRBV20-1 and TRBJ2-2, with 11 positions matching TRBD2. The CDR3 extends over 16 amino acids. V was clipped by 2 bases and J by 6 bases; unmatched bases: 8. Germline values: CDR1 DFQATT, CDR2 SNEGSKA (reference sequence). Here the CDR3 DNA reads TGCAGTGCTAGACCCAGTCCGGGACTAGCGGCCGGGGAGCTGTTTTTT. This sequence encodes CSARPSPGLAAGELFF.

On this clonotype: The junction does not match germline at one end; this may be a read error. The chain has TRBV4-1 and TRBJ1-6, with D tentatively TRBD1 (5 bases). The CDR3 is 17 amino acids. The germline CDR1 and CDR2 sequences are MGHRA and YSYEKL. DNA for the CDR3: TGCGCCAGCAGCCAAGAAGCAAGGGGCCTCTATAATTCAACCCTCAACTTT. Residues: CASSQEARGLYNSTLNF.

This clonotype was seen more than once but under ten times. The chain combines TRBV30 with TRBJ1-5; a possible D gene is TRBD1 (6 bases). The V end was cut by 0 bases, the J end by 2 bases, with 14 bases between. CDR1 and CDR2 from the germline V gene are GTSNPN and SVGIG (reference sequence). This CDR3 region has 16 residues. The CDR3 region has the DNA TGTGCCTGGAGTGTACCCCCCCGACAGGGCAATCAGCCCCAGCATTTT. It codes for CAWSVPPRQGNQPQHF.

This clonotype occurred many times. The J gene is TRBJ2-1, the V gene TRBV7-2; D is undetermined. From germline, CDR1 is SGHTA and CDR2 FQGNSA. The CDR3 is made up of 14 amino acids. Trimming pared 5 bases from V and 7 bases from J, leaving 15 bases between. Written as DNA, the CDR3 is TGTGCCAGCAGCGCCCAAAGGTCTGTTAATGAGCAGTTCTTC. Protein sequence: CASSAQRSVNEQFF.

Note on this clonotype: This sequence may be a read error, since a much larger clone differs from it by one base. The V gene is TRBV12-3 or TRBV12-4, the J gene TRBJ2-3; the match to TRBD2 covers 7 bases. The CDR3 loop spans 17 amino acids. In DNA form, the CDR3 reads TGTGCCAGCAGTTTCCGAATTGGGGGGAGGGCCACAGATACGAAGTATTTT. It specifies CASSFRIGGRATDTKYF.

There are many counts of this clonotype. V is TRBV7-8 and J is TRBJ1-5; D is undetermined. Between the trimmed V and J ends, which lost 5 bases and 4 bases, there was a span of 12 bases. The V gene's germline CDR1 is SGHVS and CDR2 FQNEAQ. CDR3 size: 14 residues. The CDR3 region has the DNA TGTGCCAGCAGCCCCATTGGTGGGAATCAGCCCCAGCATTTT. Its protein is CASSPIGGNQPQHF.

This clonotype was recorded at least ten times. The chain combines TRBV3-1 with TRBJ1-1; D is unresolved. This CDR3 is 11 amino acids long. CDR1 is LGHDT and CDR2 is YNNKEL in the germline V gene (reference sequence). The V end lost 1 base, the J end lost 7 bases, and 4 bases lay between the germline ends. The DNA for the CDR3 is TGTGCCAGCAGCCAAGTAGGTGAAGCTTTCTTT. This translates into CASSQVGEAFF. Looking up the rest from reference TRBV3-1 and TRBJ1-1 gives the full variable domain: DTAVSQTPKYLVTQMGNDKSIKCEQNLGHDTMYWYKQDSKKFLKIMFSYNNKELIINETVPNRFSPKSPDKAHLNLHINSLELGDSAVYFCASSQVGEAFFGQGTRLTVV.

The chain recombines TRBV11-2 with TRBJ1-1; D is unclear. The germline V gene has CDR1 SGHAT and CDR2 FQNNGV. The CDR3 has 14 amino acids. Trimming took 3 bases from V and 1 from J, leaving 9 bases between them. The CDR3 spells CASSFRGRNTEAFF. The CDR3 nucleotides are TGTGCCAGCAGCTTTCGAGGTAGGAACACTGAAGCTTTCTTT.

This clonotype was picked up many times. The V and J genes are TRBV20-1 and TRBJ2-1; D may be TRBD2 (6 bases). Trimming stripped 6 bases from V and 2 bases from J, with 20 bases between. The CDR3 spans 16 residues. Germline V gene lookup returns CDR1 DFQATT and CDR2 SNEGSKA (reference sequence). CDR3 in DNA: TGCAGTGCCATAACATTAGCGGCGGGGCCCTACAATGAGCAGTTCTTC. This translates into CSAITLAAGPYNEQFF.

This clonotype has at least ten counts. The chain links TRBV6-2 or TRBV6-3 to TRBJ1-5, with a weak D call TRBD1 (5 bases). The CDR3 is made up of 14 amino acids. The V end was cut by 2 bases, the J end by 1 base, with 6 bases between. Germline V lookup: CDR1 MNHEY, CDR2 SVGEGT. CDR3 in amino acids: CASSYDSSNQPQHF. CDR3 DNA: TGTGCCAGCAGTTACGACAGCAGCAATCAGCCCCAGCATTTT.

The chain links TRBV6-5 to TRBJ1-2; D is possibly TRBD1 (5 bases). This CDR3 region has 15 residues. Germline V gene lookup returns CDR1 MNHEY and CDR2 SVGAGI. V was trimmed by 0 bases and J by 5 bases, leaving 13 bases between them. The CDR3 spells CASSYSIGGGYGYTF. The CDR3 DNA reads TGTGCCAGCAGTTACTCGATCGGGGGAGGATATGGCTACACCTTC.

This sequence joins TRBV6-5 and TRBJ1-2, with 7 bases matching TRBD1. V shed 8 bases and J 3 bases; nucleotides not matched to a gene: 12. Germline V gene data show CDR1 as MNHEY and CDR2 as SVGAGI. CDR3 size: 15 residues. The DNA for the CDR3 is TGTGCCAGCTCTCCCCGGGGAGGGGGCTACTATGGCTACACCTTC. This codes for CASSPRGGGYYGYTF.